This is a list of T cell receptor beta chains from one sample in a study of vaccination and CD4 T cells after COVID-19. No antigens are known for them. TCRdb reprocessed the PCR reads via MiXCR and lists one record per CDR3 protein. This table holds some 7,400 distinct CDR3 sequences, around 30% found once. Sequenced material: CD4+ T cells from blood, cultured in vitro. Every receptor here comes from a human donor in good health. Both conserved end residues are part of each CDR3. A D gene is named only where the DNA matches it firmly. A row's size may be missing; if present it is once, few, many or a size class.

>.|TRBJ2-7|TRBV7-2|few
TGTGCCAGCAGCTTAGGATTCGGCCAGACCTACGAGCAGTACTTC
CASSLGFGQTYEQYF
>TRBD1|TRBJ2-7|TRBV19|few
TGTGCCAGTAGTATGGGCAGGGGGACGTGGGAGCAGTACTTC
CASSMGRGTWEQYF
>.|TRBJ2-3|TRBV19|.
TGTGCCAGTAGTATGCGCGTCAGTAGCACAGATACGCAGTATTTT
CASSMRVSSTDTQYF
>.|TRBJ1-5|TRBV7-2|.
TGTGCCAGCAGCTTAGTTCCAGGGCGGGTCCAGCCCCAGCATTTT
CASSLVPGRVQPQHF
>.|TRBJ2-2|TRBV20-1|.
TGCAGTGCAGCCAGGGGAGGGGAGCTGTTTTTT
CSAARGGELFF
>.|TRBJ1-1|TRBV11-2|.
TGTGCCAGCAGCTTACTCTCCCAGGCGGACACTGAAGCTTTCTTT
CASSLLSQADTEAFF
>.|TRBJ1-2|TRBV11-1|.
TGTGCCAGCAGCTTATACATGGAGGACTATGGCTACACCTTC
CASSLYMEDYGYTF
>.|TRBJ2-5|TRBV15|.
TGTGCCACCAGCAGCGAAAGACAGAACCAAGAGACCCAGTACTTC
CATSSERQNQETQYF
>TRBD1|TRBJ1-5|TRBV27|few
TGTGCCAGCAGTTTATTAGGGGGCCAGCCCCAGCATTTT
CASSLLGGQPQHF
>TRBD1|TRBJ2-3|TRBV20-1|few
TGCAGTGCTACCGTGGGACAGGGTAAAGCAGATACGCAGTATTTT
CSATVGQGKADTQYF
>TRBD2|TRBJ2-1|TRBV19|.
TGTGCCAGTAGTATAGAAGCTGGCGGGAGCTCCTACAATGAGCAGTTCTTC
CASSIEAGGSSYNEQFF
>TRBD1|TRBJ2-3|TRBV20-1|.
TGCAGTGCTAGAGGGACCCGGGACAGAGTCACAGATACGCAGTATTTT
CSARGTRDRVTDTQYF
>TRBD2|TRBJ2-7|TRBV20-1|few
TGCAGTCCCCGGTGGAGCGGGGGATCCTACGAGCAGTACTTC
CSPRWSGGSYEQYF
>TRBD2|TRBJ2-7|TRBV6-5|.
TGTGCCAGCAGTTTAGCGGGGGCCTACGAGCAGTACTTC
CASSLAGAYEQYF
>.|TRBJ2-1|TRBV20-1|once
TGCAGTGCTAGAGAGAACGGGGGTCAGTTCTTC
CSARENGGQFF
>.|TRBJ1-4|TRBV6-2/TRBV6-3|.
TGTGCCACACGTCGTTGGGATGAAAAACTGTTTTTT
CATRRWDEKLFF
>.|TRBJ1-5|TRBV25-1|.
TGTGCCAGCTCTTGGGGCTATCAGCCCCAGCATTTT
CASSWGYQPQHF
>.|TRBJ2-1|TRBV7-2|.
TGTGCCAGCAGCCTAACGGGACCCTCCTTGGGTGAGCAGTTCTTC
CASSLTGPSLGEQFF
>TRBD2|TRBJ2-3|TRBV7-7|.
TGTGCTAGCAGCTTAGCGGGAGTAACAGATACGCAGTATTTT
CASSLAGVTDTQYF
>.|TRBJ1-5|TRBV19|few
TGTGCCAGTAGTATACCGGATAGCAATCAGCCCCAGCATTTT
CASSIPDSNQPQHF
>TRBD2|TRBJ2-5|TRBV5-4|medium-sized
TGTGCCAGCAGCTTTAAGGGCGGGGGGCAAGAGACCCAGTACTTC
CASSFKGGGQETQYF
>.|TRBJ1-2|TRBV4-3|.
TGCGCCAGCAGCCAAGATAACTTCGTAGAGGCGGGCTACACCTTC
CASSQDNFVEAGYTF
>.|TRBJ2-7|TRBV11-2|medium-sized
TGTGCCAGCAGCTTAGGACAGTACGACTACGAGCAGTACTTC
CASSLGQYDYEQYF
>TRBD1|TRBJ1-2|TRBV28|.
TGTGCCAGCAGTTTAAATGCAGGGGGAGGTGGCTACACCTTC
CASSLNAGGGGYTF